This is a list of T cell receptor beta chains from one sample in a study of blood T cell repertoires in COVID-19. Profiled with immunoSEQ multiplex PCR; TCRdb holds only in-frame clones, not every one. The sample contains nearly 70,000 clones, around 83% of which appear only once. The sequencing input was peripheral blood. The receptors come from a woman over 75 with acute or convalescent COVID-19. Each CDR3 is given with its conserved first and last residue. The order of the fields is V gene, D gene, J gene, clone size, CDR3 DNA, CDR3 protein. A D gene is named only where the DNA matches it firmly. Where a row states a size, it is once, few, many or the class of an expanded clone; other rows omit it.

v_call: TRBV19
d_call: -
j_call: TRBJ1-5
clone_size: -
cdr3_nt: TGTGCCAGTAGTATAGTTTCGGGTCAAACCCAGCCCCAGCATTTT
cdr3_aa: CASSIVSGQTQPQHF

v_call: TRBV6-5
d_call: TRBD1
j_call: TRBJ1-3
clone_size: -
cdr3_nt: TGTGCCAGCCGGACAGGCTCTGGAAACACCATATATTTT
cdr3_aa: CASRTGSGNTIYF

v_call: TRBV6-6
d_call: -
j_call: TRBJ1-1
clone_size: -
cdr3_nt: TGTGCCAGCAGCCCACCCACAGGGCGGGAGGCTTTCTTT
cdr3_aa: CASSPPTGREAFF

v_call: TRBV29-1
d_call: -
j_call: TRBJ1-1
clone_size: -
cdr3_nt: TGCAGCGTTGAAGCCGACAGAGAGAACACTGAAGCTTTCTTT
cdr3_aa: CSVEADRENTEAFF

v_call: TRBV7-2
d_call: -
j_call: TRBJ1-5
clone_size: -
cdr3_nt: TGTGCCAGCAGCTTAGTTCAGGGGACACATCAGCCCCAGCATTTT
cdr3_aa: CASSLVQGTHQPQHF

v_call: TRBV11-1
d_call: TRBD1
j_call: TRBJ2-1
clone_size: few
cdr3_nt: TGTGCCAGCAGCCGGACAGGGGGCGCTGGAAATGAGCAGTTCTTC
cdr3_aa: CASSRTGGAGNEQFF

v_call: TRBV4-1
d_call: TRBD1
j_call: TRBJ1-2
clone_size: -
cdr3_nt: TGCGCCAGCAGCCAAGAAGAGGGGGCAAATGGCTACACCTTC
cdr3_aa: CASSQEEGANGYTF

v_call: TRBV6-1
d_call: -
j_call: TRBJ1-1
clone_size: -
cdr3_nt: TGTGCCAGCAGTGAAAGGTACGGAGGACTTGATGCTTTCTTT
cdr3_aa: CASSERYGGLDAFF

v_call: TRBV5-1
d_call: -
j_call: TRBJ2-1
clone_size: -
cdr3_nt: TGCGCCAGCAGCTTTCGTGAAACAGGGAAAAATGAGCAGTTCTTC
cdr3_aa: CASSFRETGKNEQFF

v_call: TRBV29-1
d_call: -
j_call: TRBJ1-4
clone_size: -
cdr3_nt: TGCAGCGTTGAAGTTTGGGGAGAACTGTTTTTT
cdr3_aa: CSVEVWGELFF

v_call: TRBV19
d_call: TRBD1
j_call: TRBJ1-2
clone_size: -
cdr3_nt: TGTGCCAGTATGGGACCGGGGACAGGGACCCTCTATGGCTACACCTTC
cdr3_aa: CASMGPGTGTLYGYTF

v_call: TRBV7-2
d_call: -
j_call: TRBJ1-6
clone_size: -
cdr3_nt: TGTGCCAGCAGCTTAGCGCCGGGGTCTAATAATTCACCCCTCCACTTT
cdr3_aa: CASSLAPGSNNSPLHF

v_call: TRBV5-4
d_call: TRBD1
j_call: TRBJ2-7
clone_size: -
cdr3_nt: TGTGCCATTCTAAACCGGGACAGGGACTACGAGCAGTACTTC
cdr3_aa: CAILNRDRDYEQYF

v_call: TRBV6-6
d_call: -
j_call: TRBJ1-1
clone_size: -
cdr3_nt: TGTGCCAGCAGCCGAACCAAAGGGGTGGAGCACACTGAAGCTTTCTTT
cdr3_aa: CASSRTKGVEHTEAFF

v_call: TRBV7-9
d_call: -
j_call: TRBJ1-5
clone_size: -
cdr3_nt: TGTGCCAGCAGCCCGGGGTGGGATAGCAATCAGCCCCAGCATTTT
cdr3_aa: CASSPGWDSNQPQHF

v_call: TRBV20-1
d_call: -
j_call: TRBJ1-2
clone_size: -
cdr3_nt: TGCAGTGCTAGTTCCGCAGGGGAGGGCTATGGCTACACCTTC
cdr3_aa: CSASSAGEGYGYTF

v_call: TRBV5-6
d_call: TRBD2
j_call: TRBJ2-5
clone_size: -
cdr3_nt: TGTGCCAGCAGCTCGAGCGGGGGGGCCTTGACCCAGTACTTC
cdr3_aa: CASSSSGGALTQYF

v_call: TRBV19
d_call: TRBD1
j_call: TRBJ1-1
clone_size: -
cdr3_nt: TGTGCCAGTAGGACCGGGACAGGGGCCTCAAAAAACACTGAAGCTTTCTTT
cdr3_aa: CASRTGTGASKNTEAFF

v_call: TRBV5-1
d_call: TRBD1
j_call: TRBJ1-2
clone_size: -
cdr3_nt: TGCGCCAGCAGCCAGGGGGTAGAAAATGGCTACACCTTC
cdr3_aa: CASSQGVENGYTF

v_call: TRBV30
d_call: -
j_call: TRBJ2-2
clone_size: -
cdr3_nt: TGTGCCTGGAGTCGCCTAGCGATGAACACCGGGGAGCTGTTTTTT
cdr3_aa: CAWSRLAMNTGELFF

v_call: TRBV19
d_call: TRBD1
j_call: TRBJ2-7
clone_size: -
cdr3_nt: TGTGCCAGTAGTTCCGGGACAGGGGACTACGAGCAGTACTTC
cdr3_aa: CASSSGTGDYEQYF

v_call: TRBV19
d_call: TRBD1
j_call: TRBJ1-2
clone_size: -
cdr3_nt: TGTGCCAGTAACCCCGCCGGGACAGGGGAGTATGGCTACACCTTC
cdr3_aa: CASNPAGTGEYGYTF

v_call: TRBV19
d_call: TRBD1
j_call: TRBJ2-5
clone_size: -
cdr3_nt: TGTGCCAGTAGTCCCCAAAGGGGGCGCGTGGAGACCCAGTACTTC
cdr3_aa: CASSPQRGRVETQYF

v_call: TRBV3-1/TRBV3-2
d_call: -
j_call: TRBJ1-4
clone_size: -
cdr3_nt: TGTGCCAGCAGCCGGGGGGGCTGGGAAGGCAGCGTTAATGAAAAACTGTTTTTT
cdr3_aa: CASSRGGWEGSVNEKLFF

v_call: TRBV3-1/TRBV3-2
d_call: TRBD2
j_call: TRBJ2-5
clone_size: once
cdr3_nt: TGTGCCAGCAGCCCTTACACTAGCGGGGGCGAAGAGACCCAGTACTTC
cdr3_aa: CASSPYTSGGEETQYF

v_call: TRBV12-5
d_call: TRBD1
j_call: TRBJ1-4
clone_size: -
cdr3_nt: TGTGCTAGTGCCGCTGCGCAGGGGGCGCAGAGGAATGAAAAACTGTTTTTT
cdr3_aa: CASAAAQGAQRNEKLFF

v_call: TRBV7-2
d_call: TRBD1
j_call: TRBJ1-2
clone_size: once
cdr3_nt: TGTGCCAGCAGCTTAGGGGGATCCGACAGGGGTGGCTACACCTTC
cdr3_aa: CASSLGGSDRGGYTF

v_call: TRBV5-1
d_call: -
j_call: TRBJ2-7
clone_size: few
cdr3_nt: TGCGCCAGCAGCTTGACAGGGAACTACGAGCAGTACTTC
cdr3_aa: CASSLTGNYEQYF

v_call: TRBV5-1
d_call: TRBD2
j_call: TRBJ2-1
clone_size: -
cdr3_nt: TGCGCCAGCAGCCGTAGCGGGGGGCCCAATTACAATGAGCAGTTCTTC
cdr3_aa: CASSRSGGPNYNEQFF

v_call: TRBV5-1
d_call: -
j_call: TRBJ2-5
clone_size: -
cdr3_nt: TGCGCCAGCAGCTTGGAATCAGGCGGGGAGACCCAGTACTTC
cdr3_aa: CASSLESGGETQYF

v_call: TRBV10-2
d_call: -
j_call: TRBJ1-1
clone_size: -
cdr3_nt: TGCGCCAGCAGAACCACGAGAGACACTGAAGCTTTCTTT
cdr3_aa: CASRTTRDTEAFF

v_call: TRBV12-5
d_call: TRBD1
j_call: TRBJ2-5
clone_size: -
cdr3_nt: TGTGCTAGTGCCATGGGGACAGTCCAAGAGACCCAGTACTTC
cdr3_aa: CASAMGTVQETQYF

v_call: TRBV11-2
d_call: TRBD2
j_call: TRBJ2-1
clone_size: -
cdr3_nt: TGTGCCAGCAGCCAGACTAGCGGGGGCCCTTACAATGAGCAGTTCTTC
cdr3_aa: CASSQTSGGPYNEQFF

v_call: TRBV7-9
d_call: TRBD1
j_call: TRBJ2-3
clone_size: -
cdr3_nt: TGTGCCAGCAGCCTAGGCGAGACAGGGGGCCGCACAGATACGCAGTATTTT
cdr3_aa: CASSLGETGGRTDTQYF

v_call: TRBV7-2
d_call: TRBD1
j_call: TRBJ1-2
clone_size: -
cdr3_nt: TGTGCCAGCAGCTCCTTAACCGGGACAGGCCTTGGGGGCTACACCTTC
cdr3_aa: CASSSLTGTGLGGYTF

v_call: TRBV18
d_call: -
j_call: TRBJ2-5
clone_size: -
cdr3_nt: TGTGCCAGCTCACCACCGGTCGGGGTTCCAGAGGAGACCCAGTACTTC
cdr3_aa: CASSPPVGVPEETQYF